The T cell receptor beta chain under discussion was sequenced for a study of T cell changes during pregnancy in multiple sclerosis. Repertoires were generated with immunoSEQ multiplex PCR, while TCRdb's copy carries only in-frame clones and drops some. The top ten hold roughly 6% of the sample, which has tens of thousands of clones, roughly nine tenths seen once. The sequencing used CD8+ T cells from peripheral blood mononuclear cells, collected in the second trimester of pregnancy. This sequence originates from a female donor with multiple sclerosis, enrolled in a pregnancy study.

For the CDR3, the DNA is TGTGCCAGTTCCCTGACAGATGGCTACACCTTC. It specifies CASSLTDGYTF. The chain recombines TRBV18 with TRBJ1-2; TRBD1 might be the D (5 bases). V lost 9 bases and J 6 bases, leaving 11 bases between the germline ends. The germline V gene has CDR1 KGHSH and CDR2 LQKENI. This CDR3 region has 11 residues.